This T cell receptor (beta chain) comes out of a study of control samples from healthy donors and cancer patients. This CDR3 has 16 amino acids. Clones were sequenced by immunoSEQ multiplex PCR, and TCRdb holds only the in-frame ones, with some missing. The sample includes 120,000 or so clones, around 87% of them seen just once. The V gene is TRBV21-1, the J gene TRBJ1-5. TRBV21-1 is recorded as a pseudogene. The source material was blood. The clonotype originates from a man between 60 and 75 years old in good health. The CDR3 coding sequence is TGTGCCAGCAGCATCGGGGGTGGACAGTTCAATCAGCCCCAGCATTTT. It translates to CASSIGGGQFNQPQHF.